This note documents a single T cell receptor (beta chain) sequence. Its antigen is unidentified. This specimen belongs to a study of CXCR3-negative and CXCR3-positive naive CD8 T cells. Findings and caveats of the study: Diversity proved comparably high across both naive subsets and much lower in memory CD8+ cells. Relative to CXCR3-negative naive cells, CXCR3-positive naive cells had more hydrophobic TRB CDR3s. Fresh PBMCs went into most assays, and CXCR3 expression partly declined after cryopreservation.

Researchers reported sorting every CD8+ T cell subset in triplicate, around 300,000 cells per sort. A CD45RO-CCR7+CD27+CD95- phenotype identified naive CD8+ T cells. All TRB cDNA libraries came from 5' RACE performed with UMI labels. Reanalyzing the 5' RACE reads, TCRdb keeps one entry per CDR3 protein, without DNA. Its table records 4,500 to 5,000 distinct CDR3 sequences. The CDR3 is 16 residues long. Germline CDR1 reads SEHNR; CDR2 reads FQNEAQ (reference sequence). Sample: naive CXCR3+ CD8+ T cells from blood. Subset reported: CD45RO-CCR7+CD27+CD95- naive CD8+ T cells expressing CXCR3 (TNR3+). This rearrangement joins TRBV7-9 to TRBJ2-3; the D call from TCRdb, TRBD2, cannot be confirmed without DNA. The sequence was obtained from a human donor in good health. Some clones in this sample may be carry-over from other donors' samples. The CDR3 sequence: CASSLGLQSSTDTQYF.